Reported below is one T cell receptor (beta chain). The data derive from a study of blood T cell repertoires in COVID-19. In the original processing: Cell counts per sample came from amplifying reference gene primers. Clones were read by immunoSEQ multiplex PCR, and TCRdb kept only the in-frame ones, dropping some. V, J and clone size are those of that table, while D and trimming were read from the DNA. The data hold 250,000 or so clones, with around 88% observed a single time. The ends were cut back, 3 bases at V and 0 bases at J, with 20 bases in the middle. Germline V CDR1 and CDR2: SEHNR, FQNEAQ (reference sequence). The CDR3 contains 18 residues.

This chain links TRBV7-9 with TRBJ1-1; D may be TRBD1 (6 bases). The sequence derives from a woman between 40 and 50 years old with acute COVID-19. The sequenced material came from PBMCs or T cells enriched from blood (not recorded which). The CDR3 coding sequence is TGTGCCAGCAGCTTTACCGGGACAACTTATCAGATGAACACTGAAGCTTTCTTT. Protein: CASSFTGTTYQMNTEAFF.